This TCR beta chain was documented in a study of CD8 T cells in ankylosing spondylitis. Preparation of TCR beta libraries was done by quantitative 5'-RACE with molecular barcodes. TCRdb fed the 5' RACE reads into MiXCR, producing one record per CDR3 protein. The repertoire has about 540,000 distinct CDR3 sequences, about 13% of them found once; the top ten carry approximately 6.2%. General study findings and limits: A motif in TCR beta, a set of several highly homologous variants, appeared characteristic of ankylosing spondylitis blood. Enrichment of disease-linked clones was reportedly significant in matched ankylosing spondylitis synovial fluid. Prior work had noted some motif variants in reactive arthritis blood and synovial fluid.

The CDR3 totals 14 residues. Germline CDR1 SGHNT, CDR2 YENEEA. The V end was cut by 1 base, the J end by 1 base, with 8 bases between. This clonotype was seen a few times. Its antigen remains unidentified. The receptor comes from a male donor with ankylosing spondylitis. Sequencing was carried out using blood, either unsorted or a sorted T cell fraction (not recorded which). This sequence joins TRBV11-3 and TRBJ2-7; D possibly corresponds to TRBD2 (6 bases). The CDR3 DNA is TGTGCCAGCAGCTTAGCGGGGGAATCCTACGAGCAGTACGTC. This translates into CASSLAGESYEQYV.